These 22 T cell receptor beta chains share one sample of origin, sequenced in a study of T cells in Graves' hyperthyroidism and ophthalmopathy. Template material for amplifying TCR beta CDR3 regions consisted of RNA transcripts. The primer set for the first-round RT-PCR of the TCR CDR3 was HTBI. Via MiXCR, TCRdb re-called the multiplex PCR reads, giving one row per CDR3 protein. Seen here are 600,000 to 800,000 distinct CDR3 sequences, roughly a third observed once, and the top ten hold more than 25%. The sequenced material came from blood. The receptors come from a woman in her thirties or forties with Graves' hyperthyroidism.

The genes are TRBV4-3 and TRBJ2-7; 9 bases align to TRBD1. Per the germline V gene, CDR1 is LGHNA and CDR2 is YSLEER. The length of the CDR3 is 16 residues. J lost 0 bases, V lost 4 bases, and 7 bases had no gene match. Here the CDR3 DNA reads TGCGCCAGCAGCCCGGGACAGGGATGGAGCTCCTACGAGCAGTACTTC. This encodes CASSPGQGWSSYEQYF.

A few counts support this clonotype. In nucleotides, the CDR3 is TGTGCCAGTAGTGTACCCCTGGGCGCGGGCAATCAGCCCCAGCATTTT. It translates to CASSVPLGAGNQPQHF. This sequence joins TRBV19 and TRBJ1-5; D unresolved. V lost 5 bases and J 2 bases, leaving 16 bases between the germline ends. The CDR3 loop spans 16 amino acids. Germline V gene sequence: CDR1 LNHDA, CDR2 SQIVND (reference sequence).

This clonotype appeared many times. The chain recombines TRBV24-1 with TRBJ1-5; the match to TRBD1 covers 7 bases. The CDR3 covers 15 residues. CDR1 KGHDR and CDR2 SFDVKD come from the germline V gene. V gave up 1 base and J gave up 4 bases; unmatched junction bases: 3. CDR3 loop: CATSDFGRGNQPQHF. The CDR3 bases are TGTGCCACCAGTGATTTCGGCAGGGGGAATCAGCCCCAGCATTTT.

In this sample, this clonotype turned up many times. The rearrangement joins TRBV10-3 to TRBJ2-7, with TRBD1 identical over 10 bases. J was trimmed by 5 bases and V by 4 bases; bases with no gene match: 8. Per germline, CDR1 ENHRY and CDR2 SYGVKD. This CDR3 has 15 amino acids. The CDR3 loop is CAISVSVGQGDEQYF. The CDR3 bases are TGTGCCATCAGTGTAAGTGTTGGACAGGGGGACGAGCAGTACTTC.

This clonotype appeared many times. The chain recombines TRBV25-1 with TRBJ2-7, with D possibly TRBD2 on 7 matching bases. Trimming left V 4 bases short and J 2 bases short, with 15 bases between. Germline V gene sequence: CDR1 MGHDK, CDR2 SYGVNS. The CDR3 runs to 15 residues. The chain's CDR3 is CASSAMGGHPYEQYF. The CDR3 region has the DNA TGTGCCAGCAGTGCAATGGGGGGGCACCCCTACGAGCAGTACTTC.

The chain carries TRBV29-1 and TRBJ1-2; possible D gene TRBD1, 6 bases. The germline V gene has CDR1 SQVTM and CDR2 ANQGSEA. The CDR3 sequence is 15 residues long. The CDR3 coding sequence is TGCACCGTGGTGGGTCGTGGGGGCGATAGCTATGGCTACACCTTC. Translating gives CTVVGRGGDSYGYTF.

Many counts were recorded for this clonotype. This sequence joins TRBV29-1 and TRBJ1-2; no clear D gene. Germline assignment: CDR1 SQVTM and CDR2 ANQGSEA. The CDR3 contains 11 residues. Trimming left V 6 bases short and J 8 bases short, with 13 bases between. The CDR3, as DNA: TGCAGCGTGATGCACGGGAACGGCTACACCTTC. Translation gives CSVMHGNGYTF.

The V and J genes are TRBV5-8 and TRBJ1-5, with 8 bases lining up with TRBD1. This CDR3 is built from 14 residues. J was trimmed by 3 bases and V by 4 bases; bases with no gene match: 3. The germline gives CDR1 SGHTS, CDR2 YDEGEE. The CDR3 DNA follows: TGTGCCAGCAGCGCCAGGGGGCACAATCAGCCCCAGCATTTT. Protein product: CASSARGHNQPQHF. The full variable domain, in which reference TRBV5-8 and TRBJ1-5 provide the parts outside the CDR3, is EAGVTQSPTHLIKTRGQQATLRCSPISGHTSVYWYQQALGLGLQFLLWYDEGEERNRGNFPPRFSGRQFPNYSSELNVNALELEDSALYLCASSARGHNQPQHFGDGTRLSIL.

The J gene is TRBJ1-1, the V gene TRBV6-4; D gene unclear. There are 12 residues in the CDR3. V gave up 2 bases and J gave up 8 bases, with 9 bases separating them. Germline V lookup: CDR1 MRHNA, CDR2 SNTAGT. For the CDR3, the DNA is TGTGCCAGCAGTGACGGAGGCAGAGAAGCTTTCTTT. Protein sequence: CASSDGGREAFF.

Here the CDR3 reads CASSSMTDWNQPQHF. DNA for the CDR3: TGTGCCAGCAGTTCCATGACAGACTGGAATCAGCCCCAGCATTTT. This chain links TRBV6-5 with TRBJ1-5; TRBD1 might be the D (5 bases). Germline V gene sequence: CDR1 MNHEY, CDR2 SVGAGI. The CDR3 is 15 amino acids. V lost 4 bases and J 4 bases, leaving 14 bases between the germline ends.

The CDR3 nucleotides read TGTGCCAGCCAGACAGGGTTTAGTGGCTACACCTTC. It yields the protein CASQTGFSGYTF. J is TRBJ1-2 and V is TRBV6-2 or TRBV6-3; 7 nucleotides line up with TRBD1. CDR3 length: 12 amino acids. The germline CDR1 and CDR2 sequences are MNHEY and SVGEGT. V trimming: 8 bases; J trimming: 7 bases; junction bases outside the gene matches: 7.

Details on this clonotype: One end of the junction does not line up with germline, which may come from a read error. The V and J genes are TRBV12-5 and TRBJ1-6; perhaps TRBD1 as D (5 bases). Germline V gives CDR1 LGHNT, CDR2 FRNRAP. CDR3 length: 13 residues. CDR3 amino acids: CASQGRVHSPLRF. The CDR3 nucleotides read TGTGCTAGTCAAGGCAGGGTCCATTCACCCCTCCGCTTT.

The chain is built from TRBV7-2 and TRBJ1-4, with D maybe TRBD1 (6 bases). CDR3 length: 15 amino acids. Looked up from germline, CDR1 is SGHTA and CDR2 is FQGNSA. V was pared by 5 bases and J by 3 bases, with 13 bases between. This CDR3 is CASSPQQGANEKLFF. The CDR3 DNA is TGTGCCAGCAGCCCCCAACAGGGTGCTAATGAAAAACTGTTTTTT.

The chain combines TRBV7-9 with TRBJ2-3; TRBD2 aligns across 14 bases. The CDR3 is 18 amino acids. V shed 1 base, J shed 1 base, and the junction held 4 bases outside the gene matches. Germline lookup yields CDR1 SEHNR and CDR2 FQNEAQ (reference sequence). This CDR3 is CASSLGLAGGPRTDTQYF. CDR3 sequence (DNA): TGTGCCAGCAGCTTAGGACTAGCGGGAGGGCCCCGCACAGATACGCAGTATTTT.

This clonotype was recorded at least ten times. The rearrangement joins TRBV19 to TRBJ2-2; D is unclear. V gave up 11 bases and J gave up 2 bases, with 21 bases separating them. The CDR3 is 16 amino acids. The germline CDR1 and CDR2 sequences are LNHDA and SQIVND (reference sequence). CDR3 loop: CAHIIRPGPNTGELFF. CDR3 coding DNA: TGTGCCCACATCATCAGGCCCGGACCTAACACCGGGGAGCTGTTTTTT.

This chain connects TRBV7-2 to TRBJ2-5; D is possibly TRBD1 (6 bases). V was clipped by 2 bases and J by 11 bases, with 9 bases between them. This CDR3 comprises 11 residues. The germline V gene encodes CDR1 SGHTA and CDR2 FQGNSA. The CDR3 DNA reads as TGTGCCAGCAGCTTACAGGGGAATCAGTACTTC. It specifies CASSLQGNQYF.

The chain employs TRBV14 and TRBJ2-1, with D possibly being TRBD2 (6 bases). The length of the CDR3 is 16 residues. Trimming removed 1 base from V and 5 bases from J, with 15 bases in between. Germline lookup yields CDR1 SGHDN and CDR2 FVKESK. DNA of the CDR3: TGTGCCAGCAGCCAAGTGGTACGGACTAACAACAATGAGCAGTTCTTC. Protein: CASSQVVRTNNNEQFF.

V and J are TRBV6-1 and TRBJ1-5; D is uncertain. Trimming removed 8 bases from V and 4 bases from J, with 18 bases in between. The germline gives CDR1 MNHNS, CDR2 SASEGT. This CDR3 spans 15 amino acids. CDR3 amino acids: CASGKNGVRNQPQHF. Written as DNA, the CDR3 is TGTGCCAGCGGAAAAAACGGTGTCCGAAATCAGCCCCAGCATTTT.

The V gene is TRBV6-2 or TRBV6-3, the J gene TRBJ1-5; D remains ambiguous. Trimming removed 6 bases from V and 6 bases from J, with 9 bases in between. The germline V gene has CDR1 MNHEY and CDR2 SVGEGT. The CDR3 spans 12 residues. CDR3 sequence (DNA): TGTGCCAGCAGCCACGGCAGTCAGCCCCAGCATTTT. It specifies CASSHGSQPQHF.

With regard to this clonotype: Lacking the conserved final phenylalanine or tryptophan, this CDR3 likely reflects a read error. This chain links TRBV9 with TRBJ2-6, with 9 bases lining up with TRBD2. CDR1 is SGDLS, CDR2 YYNGEE, per germline. CDR3 size: 18 residues. V shed 2 bases, J shed 4 bases, and the junction held 10 bases outside the gene matches. The CDR3, as DNA: TGTGCCAGCAGCGTTGGACCGGCGGGAGGGCCCGGGGCCAACGTCCTGACTTCC. It yields the protein CASSVGPAGGPGANVLTS.

Turning to this clonotype: At one end the junction does not follow the germline gene, possibly because of a read error. V is TRBV9 and J is TRBJ1-2; 10 positions match TRBD1. The CDR3 covers 14 residues. In germline, CDR1 is SGDLS, CDR2 YYNGEE. CDR3 sequence (DNA): TGTGCCAGCGGCGTAACCGGACAGGGGGATGGCTACACCTTC. Translation: CASGVTGQGDGYTF.

There are many counts of this clonotype. The rearrangement joins TRBV7-2 to TRBJ1-5; D is ambiguous. V lost 4 bases, J lost 2 bases, and 18 bases lay in between. This CDR3 is built from 17 residues. Germline values: CDR1 SGHTA, CDR2 FQGNSA. This chain's CDR3 is CASSYGPRKSGNQPQHF. CDR3 sequence (DNA): TGTGCCAGCAGCTATGGGCCCCGGAAATCGGGCAATCAGCCCCAGCATTTT.